This is a list of T cell receptor beta chains from one sample in a study of blood T cells in healthy people across ages. TCRdb passed the 5' RACE reads through MiXCR, listing each CDR3 protein once. The sample consists of hundreds of thousands of distinct CDR3 sequences, about 45% of them appearing once. The sample consisted of blood. Receptors originate from a man older than 75 in good health. The CDR3 runs from the conserved cysteine through the conserved F or W. The D gene is left open where the match is weak. Size tells how often a clone was seen (once, few, many) or the class of an expanded clone, and some rows leave it out.

V,D,size,J,DNA,CDR3
TRBV10-2,.,.,TRBJ2-1,TGCGCCAGCAATGGTGGTGAGCAGTTCTTC,CASNGGEQFF
TRBV29-1,.,few,TRBJ2-5,TGCAGCCTCGCCGGGGAAGAGACCCAGTACTTC,CSLAGEETQYF
TRBV3-1,.,.,TRBJ2-5,TGTGTCAGCAGCCAAGGGGAAGAGACCCAGTACTTC,CVSSQGEETQYF
TRBV6-5,.,few,TRBJ2-2,TGTGCCAGCAGCCCCCCAACAGGGACCGGGGAGCTGTTTTTT,CASSPPTGTGELFF
TRBV29-1,TRBD1,many,TRBJ2-1,TGCAGCGTAGACACAGGGGGCATTGAGCAGTTCTTC,CSVDTGGIEQFF
TRBV4-3,.,.,TRBJ2-5,TGCGCCAGCAGCCACGCGCTAGAGAGGAAGACCCAGTACTTC,CASSHALERKTQYF
TRBV12-3/TRBV12-4,TRBD2,.,TRBJ2-5,TGTGCCAGCAGTACGACTAGCGGGAGGTATCAAGAGACCCAGTACTTC,CASSTTSGRYQETQYF
TRBV20-1,TRBD1,.,TRBJ2-7,TGCAGTGCTAGAATACGACAGGGGAGTTACGAGCAGTACTTC,CSARIRQGSYEQYF
TRBV20-1,.,few,TRBJ1-1,TGCAGTGCTAGAGATAATATGGTAGGGTCTGAAGCTTTCTTT,CSARDNMVGSEAFF
TRBV15,TRBD1,few,TRBJ2-5,TGTGCCACCAGCGGGATTTACAGGGGGGAGACCCAGTACTTC,CATSGIYRGETQYF
TRBV29-1,.,.,TRBJ2-5,TGCAGCGTTGAACGAGACGGCAGAAAAGAGACCCAGTACTTC,CSVERDGRKETQYF
TRBV28,TRBD1,.,TRBJ2-7,TGTGCCAGCAGCGTAACAGGGGGCTCGCACGAGCAGTACTTC,CASSVTGGSHEQYF
TRBV7-9,.,few,TRBJ2-5,TGTGCCAGAACGCCAGGCTCATACCAAGAGACCCAGTACTTC,CARTPGSYQETQYF
TRBV5-5,.,.,TRBJ1-5,TGTGCCGGCAGCTTGGCCCGGGAAGGCCAGCCCCAGCATTTT,CAGSLAREGQPQHF
TRBV28,TRBD2,.,TRBJ2-7,TGTGCCACGTCTGCTACGGGAGGCGCCTACGAGCAGTACTTC,CATSATGGAYEQYF
TRBV5-5,.,.,TRBJ1-6,TGTGCCAGCAGCTTGGCTCTGAATAATTCACCCCTCCACTTT,CASSLALNNSPLHF
TRBV2,TRBD2,few,TRBJ2-4,TGTGCCAGCAGGGGACTAGCGGTAGCCAAAAACATTCAGTACTTC,CASRGLAVAKNIQYF
TRBV5-1,TRBD2,few,TRBJ2-5,TGCGCCAGCAGCTCGGTGGCCTCACTAGCGCCCGCAGAGACCCAGTACTTC,CASSSVASLAPAETQYF
TRBV15,TRBD1,few,TRBJ1-2,TGTGCCACCAGCAGAGACGGGACAGCTTCCTATGGCTACACCTTC,CATSRDGTASYGYTF
TRBV10-3,.,.,TRBJ2-3,TGTGCCATCAGTGAGCCCGATGTCGGTACAGATACGCAGTATTTT,CAISEPDVGTDTQYF
TRBV4-3,.,.,TRBJ2-3,TGCGCCAACAGCCAAGTGGATAGCGGCACAGATACGCAGTATTTT,CANSQVDSGTDTQYF
TRBV7-2,.,few,TRBJ2-7,TGTGCCAGCAGCAGGACTAGGGGGGCCTACGAGCAGTACTTC,CASSRTRGAYEQYF
TRBV27,.,.,TRBJ2-1,TGTGCCAGCAGTTTATCAAGGACATATGAGCAGTTCTTC,CASSLSRTYEQFF
TRBV20-1,TRBD1,.,TRBJ2-7,TGCAGTGCTGGGTATGGGACAGGGGGCTTCGACGAGCAGTACTTC,CSAGYGTGGFDEQYF
TRBV27,TRBD2,.,TRBJ2-1,TGTGCCAGCATGGACGGGGGGGCGGGAGACAATGAGCAGTTCTTC,CASMDGGAGDNEQFF
TRBV29-1,.,few,TRBJ2-5,TGCAGCGTTGAAGCAGCGGAGGTCCAAGAGACCCAGTACTTC,CSVEAAEVQETQYF
TRBV10-3,.,.,TRBJ1-1,TGTGCCATGTCAGGACAGCTGAACACTGAAGCTTTCTTT,CAMSGQLNTEAFF
TRBV20-1,.,few,TRBJ2-3,TGCAGTGCTATACTTGGGCGAGGACCAGATACGCAGTATTTT,CSAILGRGPDTQYF